This entry is about one TCR beta chain. These data originate in a study of shared clonotypes between healthy human individuals. Study-level information: Aged 18 to 49, the donors were two women and a few men.

The naive CD8 population came from CD45RO-negative cells selected for CCR7, without terminally differentiated effector memory CD45RA+ cells. The table came from immunoSEQ multiplex PCR; TCRdb's copy has only in-frame clones and leaves some out. The sample lists millions of clones, about 94% seen once, with more than 0.95% in the top ten. Germline CDR1 and CDR2: MNHNS and SASEGT. After removal of 1 base from V and 15 bases from J, the junction contained 9 bases not matched to a gene. CDR3 size: 14 residues. Source material: naive CD8+ T cells sorted from blood. The sequence was collected from a man younger than 35 in good health. The V gene is TRBV6-1, the J gene TRBJ1-5; 10 bases agree with TRBD1. Here the CDR3 reads CASSEGTGGWSRHF. The CDR3 DNA reads TGTGCCAGCAGTGAAGGGACAGGGGGGTGGTCTAGGCATTTT.